These T cell receptor beta chains were read from a single sample in a study of glioma-infiltrating T cells. Each CDR3 protein is one row after TCRdb ran MiXCR on the multiplex PCR reads. The sample carries more than 85,000 distinct CDR3 sequences, about 25% recorded once. Material for sequencing was glioma tissue, nonneoplastic brain tissue, or PBMCs (not recorded which). These receptors all stem from a human donor with low-grade glioma or glioblastoma, undergoing nonglioma brain surgery, or in good health (not recorded which). Each CDR3 is given with its conserved first and last residue. The order of the fields is CDR3 protein, CDR3 DNA, V gene, clone size, D gene, J gene. The D gene is left open where the match is weak. A clone size is listed for some rows: how often the clone was seen (once, few, many), or a class if it is expanded.

CDR3: CASSQAAGPNQPQHF; DNA: TGCGCCAGCAGCCAAGCGGCAGGGCCTAATCAGCCCCAGCATTTT; V: TRBV4-1; size: few; D: -; J: TRBJ1-5
CDR3: CASTQEGVGDTEAFF; DNA: TGCGCCAGCACCCAAGAAGGGGTCGGCGACACTGAAGCTTTCTTT; V: TRBV4-3; size: many; D: -; J: TRBJ1-1
CDR3: CASKDGKGTGELFF; DNA: TGTGCCAGCAAAGACGGGAAGGGCACCGGGGAGCTGTTTTTT; V: TRBV6-1; size: many; D: -; J: TRBJ2-2
CDR3: CSVEETDEQYF; DNA: TGCAGCGTTGAAGAAACAGACGAGCAGTACTTC; V: TRBV29-1; size: many; D: -; J: TRBJ2-7
CDR3: CSARDSGYGTEAFF; DNA: TGCAGTGCTAGAGATTCGGGCTACGGCACTGAAGCTTTCTTT; V: TRBV20-1; size: many; D: -; J: TRBJ1-1
CDR3: CASSQGTPQGNTEAFF; DNA: TGCGCCAGCAGCCAAGGAACCCCACAGGGGAACACTGAAGCTTTCTTT; V: TRBV4-3; size: many; D: -; J: TRBJ1-1
CDR3: CSAGQEDYNEQFF; DNA: TGCAGCGCCGGCCAGGAGGACTACAATGAGCAGTTCTTC; V: TRBV29-1; size: many; D: -; J: TRBJ2-1
CDR3: CSAPADGTQYF; DNA: TGCAGTGCTCCAGCGGACGGAACGCAGTATTTT; V: TRBV20-1; size: -; D: -; J: TRBJ2-3
CDR3: CASSLMDTNTEAFF; DNA: TGCGCCAGCAGCTTGATGGACACCAACACTGAAGCTTTCTTT; V: TRBV5-1; size: many; D: -; J: TRBJ1-1
CDR3: CASSFLPGQGDSPLHF; DNA: TGTGCCAGCAGCTTCCTCCCGGGACAGGGTGATTCACCCCTCCACTTT; V: TRBV7-2; size: many; D: TRBD1; J: TRBJ1-6
CDR3: CSVVPTYSYEQYF; DNA: TGCAGCGTTGTCCCAACTTACTCCTACGAGCAGTACTTC; V: TRBV29-1; size: -; D: -; J: TRBJ2-7
CDR3: CASSLGRGNTEAFF; DNA: TGTGCCAGCAGCTTGGGACGGGGGAACACTGAAGCTTTCTTT; V: TRBV7-3; size: many; D: -; J: TRBJ1-1
CDR3: CASKADTDNSPLHF; DNA: TGTGCCAGCAAAGCGGATACAGATAATTCACCCCTCCACTTT; V: TRBV2; size: few; D: -; J: TRBJ1-6
CDR3: CSARVVNSYEQYF; DNA: TGCAGTGCTAGAGTGGTAAATTCCTACGAGCAGTACTTC; V: TRBV20-1; size: -; D: -; J: TRBJ2-7
CDR3: CASSRYGLSNTEAFF; DNA: TGTGCCAGCAGCCGCTACGGGCTCTCGAACACTGAAGCTTTCTTT; V: TRBV7-2; size: many; D: -; J: TRBJ1-1
CDR3: CASSETRDRLFF; DNA: TGTGCCAGCAGCGAAACCCGGGACCGACTGTTTTTT; V: TRBV2; size: many; D: -; J: TRBJ1-4
CDR3: CSARDRTGQFF; DNA: TGCAGTGCTAGGGACAGAACAGGGCAGTTCTTC; V: TRBV20-1; size: many; D: -; J: TRBJ2-1
CDR3: CSARDAGRPNTGELFF; DNA: TGCAGTGCTAGAGACGCGGGACGACCGAACACCGGGGAGCTGTTTTTT; V: TRBV20-1; size: many; D: -; J: TRBJ2-2
CDR3: CSPLSGSIYEQYF; DNA: TGCAGCCCCTTGAGCGGGAGTATCTACGAGCAGTACTTC; V: TRBV29-1; size: few; D: TRBD2; J: TRBJ2-7
CDR3: CASSQDPIQGENEQFF; DNA: TGTGCCAGCAGCCAAGATCCGATACAGGGGGAAAATGAGCAGTTCTTC; V: TRBV3-1; size: many; D: TRBD1; J: TRBJ2-1
CDR3: CASSFRTSGVDEQFF; DNA: TGTGCCAGCAGTTTCCGGACTAGCGGGGTGGATGAGCAGTTCTTC; V: TRBV6-2/TRBV6-3; size: many; D: TRBD2; J: TRBJ2-1
CDR3: CASSLRAASNQPQHF; DNA: TGTGCCAGCAGTTTAAGGGCAGCTAGCAATCAGCCCCAGCATTTT; V: TRBV12-3/TRBV12-4; size: -; D: -; J: TRBJ1-5
CDR3: CSVPGLAVYNEQFF; DNA: TGCAGTGTCCCTGGACTAGCGGTCTACAATGAGCAGTTCTTC; V: TRBV20-1; size: many; D: TRBD2; J: TRBJ2-1
CDR3: CSVEEGGLASSTDTQYF; DNA: TGCAGCGTTGAAGAAGGTGGTCTAGCGTCTAGCACAGATACGCAGTATTTT; V: TRBV29-1; size: few; D: -; J: TRBJ2-3
CDR3: CASSSGPSLGNTIYF; DNA: TGCGCCAGCAGCTCTGGACCGAGCCTGGGAAACACCATATATTTT; V: TRBV5-1; size: -; D: -; J: TRBJ1-3
CDR3: CASSFQGVYGYTF; DNA: TGTGCCAGCAGCTTTCAAGGGGTCTATGGCTACACCTTC; V: TRBV7-2; size: many; D: -; J: TRBJ1-2
CDR3: CASSPFWTGDTGELFF; DNA: TGTGCCAGCAGCCCCTTTTGGACAGGGGACACCGGGGAGCTGTTTTTT; V: TRBV7-9; size: many; D: TRBD1; J: TRBJ2-2
CDR3: CASSLGLAGRETQYF; DNA: TGTGCCAGCAGCTTAGGGCTAGCGGGTCGAGAGACCCAGTACTTC; V: TRBV7-2; size: many; D: TRBD2; J: TRBJ2-5
CDR3: CASSPAGNSYNEQFF; DNA: TGTGCCAGCTCACCAGCGGGAAACTCTTACAATGAGCAGTTCTTC; V: TRBV18; size: many; D: -; J: TRBJ2-1
CDR3: CASSQDWLTTGYNEQFF; DNA: TGTGCCAGCAGCCAAGATTGGTTAACAACGGGGTACAATGAGCAGTTCTTC; V: TRBV3-1; size: many; D: -; J: TRBJ2-1
CDR3: CSTAGGQLNEHFF; DNA: TGTTCCACTGCAGGGGGCCAGTTGAATGAGCACTTCTTC; V: TRBV6-1; size: -; D: TRBD1; J: TRBJ2-1
CDR3: CASRLIQGLMAYEQYF; DNA: TGTGCCAGCAGACTCATCCAGGGTCTAATGGCCTACGAGCAGTACTTC; V: TRBV6-1; size: many; D: -; J: TRBJ2-7
CDR3: CASTPGGPEAFF; DNA: TGTGCCAGCACCCCAGGGGGGCCTGAAGCTTTCTTT; V: TRBV25-1; size: many; D: TRBD1; J: TRBJ1-1
CDR3: CAISEPGRELGGPQHF; DNA: TGTGCCATCAGTGAGCCAGGGAGGGAACTAGGAGGGCCCCAGCATTTT; V: TRBV10-3; size: few; D: -; J: TRBJ1-5
CDR3: CASSEPLTGTGADTQYF; DNA: TGTGCCAGCAGTGAACCACTAACCGGGACAGGGGCAGATACGCAGTATTTT; V: TRBV6-1; size: many; D: TRBD1; J: TRBJ2-3
CDR3: CASSLARSGDGYTF; DNA: TGTGCCAGCAGCTTAGCGCGGTCGGGGGATGGCTACACCTTC; V: TRBV7-2; size: many; D: -; J: TRBJ1-2
CDR3: CSVDGAGQGTGELFF; DNA: TGCAGCGTTGATGGTGCTGGGCAGGGCACCGGGGAGCTGTTTTTT; V: TRBV29-1; size: few; D: -; J: TRBJ2-2
CDR3: CASSWIGYEQYF; DNA: TGTGCCAGCAGTTGGATTGGCTACGAGCAGTACTTC; V: TRBV28; size: many; D: -; J: TRBJ2-7
CDR3: CASIGGTGQTQYF; DNA: TGTGCCAGCATAGGAGGGACTGGACAGACCCAGTACTTC; V: TRBV2; size: -; D: -; J: TRBJ2-5
CDR3: CASSVRGLGEAFF; DNA: TGTGCCAGCAGTGTAAGAGGGCTAGGTGAAGCTTTCTTT; V: TRBV2; size: many; D: -; J: TRBJ1-1
CDR3: CASSSHATEAFF; DNA: TGTGCCAGCAGTTCACATGCAACTGAAGCTTTCTTT; V: TRBV2; size: many; D: -; J: TRBJ1-1
CDR3: CASSPGLASAKNIQYF; DNA: TGCGCCAGCAGCCCCGGACTAGCGTCAGCCAAAAACATTCAGTACTTC; V: TRBV4-3; size: -; D: TRBD2; J: TRBJ2-4
CDR3: CASSSWERGLSGNTIYF; DNA: TGTGCCAGCAGTTCTTGGGAGCGGGGCTTAAGCGGAAACACCATATATTTT; V: TRBV27; size: many; D: -; J: TRBJ1-3
CDR3: CASWTSGHNEQFF; DNA: TGCGCCAGCTGGACTAGCGGGCACAATGAGCAGTTCTTC; V: TRBV10-2; size: many; D: TRBD2; J: TRBJ2-1
CDR3: CASSAPMTGGQRMYF; DNA: TGCGCCAGCAGTGCACCAATGACAGGCGGGCAACGAATGTATTTT; V: TRBV10-1; size: many; D: -; J: TRBJ2-3
CDR3: CASSLKFGQFGQPQHF; DNA: TGTGCCAGCAGCTTAAAGTTTGGGCAGTTCGGTCAGCCCCAGCATTTT; V: TRBV7-2; size: many; D: -; J: TRBJ1-5
CDR3: CASSQEDTRGLGYTF; DNA: TGCGCCAGCAGCCAAGAAGACACCCGGGGATTAGGCTACACCTTC; V: TRBV4-1; size: many; D: -; J: TRBJ1-2
CDR3: CASGRAGLGELFF; DNA: TGTGCCAGCGGGAGGGCTGGCCTCGGGGAGCTGTTTTTT; V: TRBV2; size: -; D: TRBD2; J: TRBJ2-2
CDR3: CASSLSTGTDTQYF; DNA: TGTGCCAGCAGCTTATCGACAGGCACAGATACGCAGTATTTT; V: TRBV7-9; size: many; D: -; J: TRBJ2-3
CDR3: CASSPPDSSASTEAFF; DNA: TGTGCCAGCTCACCACCCGATTCGTCGGCGTCCACTGAAGCTTTCTTT; V: TRBV18; size: many; D: -; J: TRBJ1-1
CDR3: CASSFVRASYGYTF; DNA: TGTGCCAGCAGTTTTGTCCGGGCTAGCTATGGCTACACCTTC; V: TRBV28; size: many; D: -; J: TRBJ1-2
CDR3: CANGLKAGGRPDTQYF; DNA: TGCGCCAACGGGCTTAAAGCGGGAGGGAGACCAGATACGCAGTATTTT; V: TRBV5-1; size: -; D: TRBD2; J: TRBJ2-3